The 26 T cell receptor beta chains below were found in one sample sequenced in a study of beta chain features in type 1 diabetes. Overall study findings and caveats: Researchers report that Type 1 diabetes patients had moderately but significantly shorter TCRB CDR3s across all four CD4+ subsets.

For these TCRs, the target antigens are not known. What was sequenced were expressed TCRB transcripts, since all of the isolated RNA had been reverse transcribed. Sequencing was performed with immunoSEQ multiplex PCR; in TCRdb, only in-frame clones are kept and a portion is missing. The data contain about 360,000 clones, roughly an eighth of them seen just once; the ten biggest clones take up roughly 0.0097%. Sequenced sample: naive CD4+ T cells from blood. The receptors originated from a woman aged 18-35 years with type 1 diabetes.

This clone was detected a few times. The chain recombines TRBV6-6 with TRBJ2-7; a weak D match, TRBD2 (5 bases). The CDR3 sequence is 15 residues long. Per germline, CDR1 MNHNY and CDR2 SVGAGI (reference sequence). Between the trimmed V and J ends, which lost 5 bases and 2 bases, there was a span of 16 bases. The CDR3 DNA follows: TGTGCCAGCAGTCACCCTCCCGGGGTGGCCTACGAGCAGTACTTC. It encodes CASSHPPGVAYEQYF.

The rearrangement uses TRBV7-9 and TRBJ1-5; no firm D call. The CDR3 is made up of 13 amino acids. V dropped 3 bases and J dropped 5 bases, with 8 bases sitting between them. CDR1 and CDR2 (germline): SEHNR, FQNEAQ (reference sequence). The CDR3 loop reads CASSFAGDQPQHF. CDR3 in DNA: TGTGCCAGCAGCTTTGCCGGGGATCAGCCCCAGCATTTT.

This clone was observed a few times. The V and J genes are TRBV5-1 and TRBJ2-7; perhaps TRBD2 as D (5 bases). Germline CDR1 and CDR2: SGHRS and YFSETQ. V lost 4 bases to trimming and J lost 6 bases, with 11 bases between them. This CDR3 spans 12 amino acids. The CDR3 sequence is CASSPSGSEQYF. CDR3 in DNA: TGCGCCAGCAGCCCGAGTGGGAGCGAGCAGTACTTC.

This rearrangement joins TRBV15 to TRBJ1-2; 8 bases match TRBD1. CDR1 and CDR2 (germline): LNHNV, YYDKDF (reference sequence). V shed 2 bases and J 4 bases; nucleotides not matched to a gene: 9. The CDR3 is 16 amino acids. The CDR3 DNA follows: TGTGCCACCAGCAGACCTTCGGACAGGGTCCCCTATGGCTACACCTTC. Residues: CATSRPSDRVPYGYTF.

The rearrangement joins TRBV14 to TRBJ1-1; possible D gene TRBD1, 5 bases. Germline V gives CDR1 SGHDN, CDR2 FVKESK. Trimming stripped 1 base from V and 1 base from J, with 16 bases between. The length of the CDR3 is 17 residues. CDR3 region: CASSQARWEGRNTEAFF. The CDR3 DNA reads TGTGCCAGCAGCCAAGCCCGCTGGGAGGGGAGGAACACTGAAGCTTTCTTT. The variable domain in full, completed from reference TRBV14 and TRBJ1-1, reads EAGVTQFPSHSVIEKGQTVTLRCDPISGHDNLYWYRRVMGKEIKFLLHFVKESKQDESGMPNNRFLAERTGGTYSTLKVQPAELEDSGVYFCASSQARWEGRNTEAFFGQGTRLTVV.

This clone came up a few times. V is TRBV4-3 and J is TRBJ1-5; TRBD1 matches 11 bases. With 0 bases clipped from V and 4 bases from J, the junction kept 5 bases outside the gene matches. Germline loops: CDR1 LGHNA, CDR2 YSLEER. The CDR3 is 17 amino acids. The CDR3 protein is CASSQDGTGGGNQPQHF. CDR3 sequence (DNA): TGCGCCAGCAGCCAAGATGGGACAGGGGGAGGTAATCAGCCCCAGCATTTT.

The gene calls are TRBV7-3 and TRBJ2-6; D may be TRBD1 (6 bases). This CDR3 region has 18 residues. Per the germline V gene, CDR1 is SGHTA and CDR2 is FQGTGA. The V gene lost 5 bases and the J gene lost 0 bases, with 17 bases spanning the gap. The CDR3 region is CASSPRGQSFSGANVLTF. In DNA, the CDR3 is TGTGCCAGCAGCCCCCGTGGACAGAGCTTCTCTGGGGCCAACGTCCTGACTTTC.

The rearrangement links TRBV4-3 to TRBJ2-1, with D tentatively TRBD2 (6 bases). The ends were cut back, 2 bases at V and 12 bases at J, with 17 bases in the middle. The germline gives CDR1 LGHNA, CDR2 YSLEER. This CDR3 has 14 amino acids. Written as DNA, the CDR3 is TGCGCCAGCAGCCAAAGCGGGCAGGGTGGGGGGCAGTTCTTC. It codes for CASSQSGQGGGQFF.

This clone was counted a few times. This rearrangement joins TRBV28 to TRBJ2-7, with TRBD2 matching 10 bases. With 7 bases clipped from V and 5 bases from J, the junction kept 11 bases outside the gene matches. The CDR3 spans 15 residues. Germline-derived CDR1 and CDR2 are MDHEN and SYDVKM. The CDR3 DNA is TGTGCCAGCACCCCCCCCTCGGGACTAGCGAACGAGCAGTACTTC. Protein: CASTPPSGLANEQYF. The whole variable domain, remainder taken from reference TRBV28 and TRBJ2-7, is DVKVTQSSRYLVKRTGEKVFLECVQDMDHENMFWYRQDPGLGLRLIYFSYDVKMKEKGDIPEGYSVSREKKERFSLILESASTNQTSMYLCASTPPSGLANEQYFGPGTRLTVT.

This clone turned up a few times. The chain recombines TRBV6-1 with TRBJ2-4; 15 bases are shared with TRBD2. The V segment lost 3 bases and the J segment 6 bases; nucleotides outside the gene matches: 0. This CDR3 has 15 residues. CDR1 is MNHNS and CDR2 is SASEGT in the germline V gene. The CDR3 DNA sequence: TGTGCCAGCAGTGAGGGACTAGCGGGAGGAAACATTCAGTACTTC. Translated, it gives CASSEGLAGGNIQYF.

This clone occurred a few times. The rearrangement links TRBV2 to TRBJ1-5; D remains ambiguous. V shed 6 bases and J shed 9 bases, with 9 bases lying between them. The CDR3 sequence is 11 residues long. In germline, CDR1 is SNHLY, CDR2 FYNNEI. Here the CDR3 reads CASRLGVPQHF. The CDR3 nucleotides are TGTGCCAGCAGGTTGGGAGTGCCCCAGCATTTT. The complete variable domain, with remaining parts taken from reference TRBV2 and TRBJ1-5, reads EPEVTQTPSHQVTQMGQEVILRCVPISNHLYFYWYRQILGQKVEFLVSFYNNEISEKSEIFDDQFSVERPDGSNFTLKIRSTKLEDSAMYFCASRLGVPQHFGDGTRLSIL.

This clone was seen only once. This rearrangement joins TRBV7-9 to TRBJ2-1; no definite D call. Trimming stripped 5 bases from V and 7 bases from J, with 6 bases between. Germline V gene data show CDR1 as SEHNR and CDR2 as FQNEAQ (reference sequence). This CDR3 contains 11 residues. CDR3 bases: TGTGCCAGCAGCCAGCGAAATGAGCAGTTCTTC. This codes for CASSQRNEQFF. Together with reference TRBV7-9 and TRBJ2-1, the CDR3 gives the full variable domain: DTGVSQNPRHKITKRGQNVTFRCDPISEHNRLYWYRQTLGQGPEFLTYFQNEAQLEKSRLLSDRFSAERPKGSFSTLEIQRTEQGDSAMYLCASSQRNEQFFGPGTRLTVL.

This clone showed up just a few times. This chain connects TRBV30 to TRBJ2-3; 9 bases map to TRBD2. Germline values: CDR1 GTSNPN, CDR2 SVGIG (reference sequence). Trimming removed 4 bases from V and 0 bases from J; junction bases left unmatched: 2. The CDR3 spans 14 residues. CDR3 loop: CAWTSGTSTDTQYF. The CDR3 DNA reads as TGTGCCTGGACTAGCGGGACTAGCACAGATACGCAGTATTTT.

This chain connects TRBV28 to TRBJ2-7, with TRBD1 matching over 8 bases. CDR1 and CDR2 (germline): MDHEN, SYDVKM. The junction had 4 bases not matched to a gene; V was cut back by 1 base and J by 2 bases. The CDR3 is 15 amino acids. CDR3 region: CASSLSRTGPYEQYF. As DNA, the CDR3 is TGTGCCAGCAGTTTATCGCGGACAGGGCCCTACGAGCAGTACTTC.

This chain links TRBV29-1 with TRBJ1-2, with 7 bases fitting TRBD1. Germline assignment: CDR1 SQVTM and CDR2 ANQGSEA. The CDR3 loop spans 11 amino acids. V lost 7 bases to trimming and J lost 6 bases; unmatched junction nucleotides: 5. In DNA, the CDR3 is TGCAGCGGGGGACAGCAGGATGGCTACACCTTC. It encodes CSGGQQDGYTF.

The chain joins TRBV5-1 to TRBJ2-5, with 7 bases that match TRBD1. After removal of 2 bases from V and 5 bases from J, the junction contained 6 bases not matched to a gene. The CDR3 runs 14 residues. CDR1 and CDR2 (germline): SGHRS, YFSETQ. The CDR3, as DNA: TGCGCCAGCAGCTTTAACAGGGGTGACGAGACCCAGTACTTC. It yields the protein CASSFNRGDETQYF.

The V and J genes are TRBV30 and TRBJ1-2, with D possibly TRBD1 on 6 matching bases. V was pared by 2 bases and J by 1 base, with 8 bases between. The CDR3 spans 13 residues. Germline-derived CDR1 and CDR2 are GTSNPN and SVGIG (reference sequence). CDR3 in amino acids: CAWSSDSNYGYTF. For the CDR3, the DNA is TGTGCCTGGAGTTCGGACAGTAACTATGGCTACACCTTC.

The gene calls are TRBV7-9 and TRBJ2-7, with D tentatively TRBD1 (6 bases). Germline V gene sequence: CDR1 SEHNR, CDR2 FQNEAQ (reference sequence). Trimming removed 5 bases at V and 4 bases at J, with 18 bases between. This CDR3 is 15 amino acids long. The DNA of the CDR3 is TGTGCCAGCAGCCCCGAGGGGGTCGTATCTTACGAGCAGTACTTC. Protein sequence: CASSPEGVVSYEQYF.

In its sample, this clone was seen a few times. This chain uses TRBV13 with TRBJ2-3, with TRBD2 identical over 9 bases. Trimming at V came to 5 bases and at J to 3 bases, leaving 6 bases not matched to a gene. Germline CDR1 is PRHDT and CDR2 is FYEKMQ (reference sequence). CDR3 length: 15 residues. The CDR3 spells CASSLIAGATDTQYF. In DNA form, the CDR3 reads TGTGCCAGCAGCCTCATAGCGGGAGCGACAGATACGCAGTATTTT.

The rearrangement joins TRBV7-9 to TRBJ2-7, with D maybe TRBD2 (6 bases). V lost 5 bases and J lost 0, with 11 bases in between. From germline, CDR1 is SEHNR and CDR2 FQNEAQ (reference sequence). CDR3 length: 14 residues. The CDR3 is CASSVAGLSYEQYF. The CDR3 DNA reads as TGTGCCAGCAGCGTCGCGGGGCTCTCCTACGAGCAGTACTTC.

The chain employs TRBV18 and TRBJ2-3; D not certain. The CDR3 consists of 14 residues. V lost 1 base to trimming and J lost 3 bases, with 8 bases between them. From germline, CDR1 is KGHSH and CDR2 LQKENI. CDR3 bases: TGTGCCAGCTCACCACGTGTCGGGACAGATACGCAGTATTTT. It is translated as CASSPRVGTDTQYF. The variable domain in full, completed from reference TRBV18 and TRBJ2-3, reads NAGVMQNPRHLVRRRGQEARLRCSPMKGHSHVYWYRQLPEEGLKFMVYLQKENIIDESGMPKERFSAEFPKEGPSILRIQQVVRGDSAAYFCASSPRVGTDTQYFGPGTRLTVL.

In this sample, this clone turned up a few times. The chain joins TRBV13 to TRBJ2-1; 8 positions agree with TRBD1. Per the germline V gene, CDR1 is PRHDT and CDR2 is FYEKMQ (reference sequence). After removal of 4 bases from V and 9 bases from J, the junction contained 8 bases not matched to a gene. The CDR3 runs 14 residues. The CDR3 bases are TGTGCCAGCAGCTCGGGGACAGGCCTGTCTGAGCAGTTCTTC. Protein sequence: CASSSGTGLSEQFF.

The rearrangement joins TRBV29-1 to TRBJ2-2, with TRBD1 identical over 8 bases. CDR3 length: 13 residues. J lost 8 bases, V lost 4 bases, and 6 bases had no gene match. CDR1 SQVTM and CDR2 ANQGSEA come from the germline V gene. CDR3 sequence: CSVGQGASGELFF. CDR3 in DNA: TGCAGCGTTGGGCAGGGGGCGTCGGGGGAGCTGTTTTTT.

This clone was seen only a few times. The chain combines TRBV9 with TRBJ1-2; 7 bases are a match to TRBD1. Trimming took 0 bases from V and 0 from J; bases not matched to a gene: 2. Germline CDR1 and CDR2: SGDLS and YYNGEE. This CDR3 has 15 residues. The CDR3 region has the DNA TGTGCCAGCAGCGTAGGGCAGGGGGCTAACTATGGCTACACCTTC. Residues: CASSVGQGANYGYTF.

The chain has TRBV5-1 and TRBJ2-5; TRBD2 is a possible D gene (5 bases). This CDR3 has 14 amino acids. CDR1 and CDR2 (germline): SGHRS, YFSETQ. Trimming stripped 7 bases from V and 5 bases from J, with 18 bases between. CDR3 nucleotides: TGCGCCAGCCAGTCTCGGGGTGGTAGCGAGACCCAGTACTTC. This translates into CASQSRGGSETQYF.

There are a few counts of this clone. V usage is TRBV15 and J usage is TRBJ2-7; TRBD1 matches at 7 bases. The CDR3 is 14 amino acids. In germline, CDR1 is LNHNV, CDR2 YYDKDF (reference sequence). J gave up 3 bases and V 5 bases, and 7 bases lay outside the gene matches. The CDR3 DNA sequence: TGTGCCACCAGCTTGCGACAGGGCCTCTACGAGCAGTACTTC. Translation: CATSLRQGLYEQYF.